Following are 9 T cell receptor beta chains from one sample sequenced in a study of T cells in Graves' hyperthyroidism and ophthalmopathy. RNA transcripts gave rise to amplified TCR beta CDR3 regions. With the HTBI primer set, the TCR CDR3 went through a first round of RT-PCR. TCRdb re-analysed the multiplex PCR reads in MiXCR, keeping a single row per CDR3 protein. The table shows more than 350,000 distinct CDR3 sequences, with more than 13% occurring only once. The sample consisted of blood. These receptors all come from a woman aged 25 to 39 with Graves' hyperthyroidism.

The chain carries TRBV4-1 and TRBJ2-1, with D unresolved. Trimming took off 1 base at V and 4 bases at J, with 20 bases between the two ends. CDR3 length: 18 residues. Per the germline V gene, CDR1 is MGHRA and CDR2 is YSYEKL. The CDR3 nucleotides read TGCGCCAGCAGCCAAGTGAGTAGGCTAAGGGAAGCTTACAATGAGCAGTTCTTC. Its protein product is CASSQVSRLREAYNEQFF.

The chain combines TRBV11-3 with TRBJ1-2; tentative D call: TRBD1 (6 bases). With 4 bases removed from V and 6 bases from J, the gap between germline ends came to 9 bases. Germline CDR1 and CDR2: SGHNT and YENEEA. This CDR3 has 12 residues. The CDR3 DNA follows: TGTGCCAGCAGCTCCCAGGGGAATGGCTACACCTTC. As protein: CASSSQGNGYTF.

This chain's CDR3 is CASSALAGRTDTQYF. In DNA, the CDR3 is TGTGCCAGCAGCGCACTAGCGGGACGCACAGATACGCAGTATTTT. The chain couples TRBV7-9 to TRBJ2-3, with TRBD2 matching 10 bases. Trimming at V came to 5 bases and at J to 1 base, leaving 3 bases not matched to a gene. This CDR3 contains 15 residues. Germline CDR1 SEHNR, CDR2 FQNEAQ (reference sequence).

The rearrangement links TRBV10-2 to TRBJ2-3; TRBD1 matches at 10 bases. The germline CDR1 and CDR2 sequences are WSHSY and SAAADI. Trimming took 8 bases from V and 5 from J; bases not matched to a gene: 10. This CDR3 region has 15 residues. CDR3 sequence: CASLPGDRGVDTQYF. CDR3 coding DNA: TGCGCCAGCTTACCTGGGGACAGGGGCGTAGATACGCAGTATTTT.

This sequence joins TRBV28 and TRBJ1-6, with 8 bases aligning to TRBD1. CDR1 is MDHEN and CDR2 is SYDVKM in the germline V gene. The CDR3 is 16 residues long. V gave up 2 bases and J gave up 5 bases; unmatched junction bases: 5. CDR3 amino acids: CASSLASDRDNSPLHF. Written as DNA, the CDR3 is TGTGCCAGCAGTTTAGCCTCGGACAGGGATAATTCACCCCTCCACTTT.

This chain uses TRBV29-1 with TRBJ2-1, with a possible D match to TRBD2 (6 bases). The CDR3 is 16 residues long. The germline V and J ends were trimmed by 4 bases and 0 bases, with 16 bases remaining between them. Germline loops: CDR1 SQVTM, CDR2 ANQGSEA. The CDR3: CSVAGGRGSSYNEQFF. The CDR3 coding sequence is TGCAGCGTTGCGGGTGGACGGGGGAGCTCCTACAATGAGCAGTTCTTC.

At least ten counts were recorded for this clonotype. This sequence joins TRBV6-6 and TRBJ1-1; D is uncertain. Per the germline V gene, CDR1 is MNHNY and CDR2 is SVGAGI (reference sequence). This CDR3 has 15 amino acids. V shed 1 base and J shed 1 base, with 10 bases lying between them. CDR3 coding DNA: TGTGCCAGCAGTTACTACCAGGCCCCGAACACTGAAGCTTTCTTT. This translates into CASSYYQAPNTEAFF.

The table lists this clonotype with many counts. An end of the junction does not agree with germline; a read error may underlie this. V is TRBV5-8 and J is TRBJ1-1; no firm D call. The CDR3 extends over 15 amino acids. CDR1 and CDR2 from the germline V gene are SGHTS and YDEGEE. CDR3 bases: TGTGCCAGCAGCTTGGCCCTGGGTCAGAACACTGAAGCCTTCTTT. It translates to CASSLALGQNTEAFF.

The chain uses TRBV3-1 and TRBJ2-5; no definite D call. This CDR3 is built from 16 residues. The germline CDR1 and CDR2 sequences are LGHDT and YNNKEL (reference sequence). V shed 0 bases and J shed 4 bases, with 15 bases lying between them. CDR3 nucleotides: TGTGCCAGCAGCCAAGAGCCCCGGACCCCGATAGAGACCCAGTACTTC. Translated: CASSQEPRTPIETQYF.